The T cell receptor (beta chain) described here comes from a study of T cells after yellow fever vaccination. CDR3 length: 16 residues. Trimming took 7 bases from V and 1 from J, leaving 18 bases between them. The V gene's germline CDR1 is MNHNS and CDR2 SASEGT. The table lists this clonotype with many counts. Its antigen is not known. Regarding the study as a whole: Only a minor proportion of clonotypes was detected across both CD4 and CD8 compartments. Though weaker, the secondary response peaked faster, on day 5 versus 15.

UMIs were added to TCR cDNA along with a universal primer site when it was made by 5'RACE template switching. Each CDR3 protein is one row after TCRdb ran MiXCR on the 5' RACE reads. Among 300,000 or so distinct CDR3 sequences listed, 6.8% were seen once. The sequencing used PBMCs, collected more than 35 days after the first yellow fever vaccination. The V gene is TRBV6-1, the J gene TRBJ2-3; D possibly uses TRBD1 or TRBD2 (5 bases each). This clonotype was obtained from a man between 18 and 29 years old who received the YFV17D yellow fever vaccine. CDR3 DNA sequence: TGTGCCAGCAAGCCCGACCTCCGAGGGGGCACAGATACGCAGTATTTT. Encoded protein: CASKPDLRGGTDTQYF.